This T cell receptor beta chain was identified in a study of glioma-infiltrating T cells. The iRepertoire nested amplicon-rescue multiplex PCR amplified TCR alpha and beta CDR3s from RNA. MiXCR, applied by TCRdb to the multiplex PCR reads, yields one record per CDR3 protein. Among fewer than 110,000 distinct CDR3 sequences listed, around 29% were seen once. Germline V gene sequence: CDR1 SGHTA, CDR2 FQGTGA. This CDR3 is built from 12 residues. On this clonotype: Mismatch with germline at one junction end may stem from a read error.

J is TRBJ2-5 and V is TRBV7-3; the D is unclear. Sequencing was performed on glioma tissue, nonneoplastic brain tissue, or PBMCs (not recorded which). This TCR was sampled from a human donor with low-grade glioma or glioblastoma, undergoing nonglioma brain surgery, or in good health (not recorded which). For the CDR3, the DNA is TGTTCCAGCAGCTTAATAGGAGAGACCCAGTACTTC. It is translated as CSSSLIGETQYF.